Below are 20 T cell receptor beta chains sequenced from a single sample in a study of Tregs in tolerant kidney transplant recipients. TCRdb keeps only in-frame clones here, not all; method: immunoSEQ multiplex PCR. The sample includes some 70,000 clones, around 83% seen only once; the top ten take approximately 4%. The sample was CD4+ T cells from blood. The source is a human donor in good health.

The chain is built from TRBV7-9 and TRBJ1-1, with D possibly being TRBD1 (6 bases). Trimming took 5 bases from V and 4 from J, leaving 23 bases between them. The germline gives CDR1 SEHNR, CDR2 FQNEAQ (reference sequence). This CDR3 has 17 amino acids. The CDR3 coding sequence is TGTGCCAGCAGCCTAGGGGGTGTGGGCAGGGGTCCCACTGAAGCTTTCTTT. This sequence encodes CASSLGGVGRGPTEAFF.

A few counts support this clone. V is TRBV9 and J is TRBJ2-7; 7 positions agree with TRBD2. Germline CDR1 and CDR2: SGDLS and YYNGEE. The CDR3 runs 15 residues. V lost 2 bases, J lost 5 bases, and 10 bases stayed unmatched. The CDR3 sequence: CASSVSPGGSDEQYF. For the CDR3, the DNA is TGTGCCAGCAGCGTCTCCCCGGGAGGATCGGACGAGCAGTACTTC.

J is TRBJ1-6 and V is TRBV7-2, with a weak D call TRBD1 (5 bases). V shed 5 bases and J shed 6 bases, with 14 bases lying between them. Germline V lookup: CDR1 SGHTA, CDR2 FQGNSA. There are 15 residues in the CDR3. CDR3 region: CASSRTGGSNSPLHF. DNA for the CDR3: TGTGCCAGCAGCCGAACGGGGGGAAGTAATTCACCCCTCCACTTT.

This clone was counted only a few times. CDR3 bases: TGTGCCAGTGGGGACAGCTCAGTGGCACCCCTCCACTTT. This translates into CASGDSSVAPLHF. The V call is TRBV19, the J call TRBJ1-6, with 7 positions matching TRBD1. From germline, CDR1 is LNHDA and CDR2 SQIVND (reference sequence). The V segment lost 8 bases and the J segment 11 bases; nucleotides outside the gene matches: 9. The CDR3 covers 13 residues.

In this sample, this clone turned up a few times. The genes are TRBV4-1 and TRBJ2-3, with D possibly matching TRBD2 (7 bases). This CDR3 comprises 16 residues. V lost 0 bases to trimming and J lost 8 bases, with 18 bases between them. Germline V gene sequence: CDR1 MGHRA, CDR2 YSYEKL. CDR3 loop: CASSQERGGATGTQYF. The CDR3 region has the DNA TGCGCCAGCAGCCAAGAAAGGGGGGGGGCAACCGGTACGCAGTATTTT.

The rearrangement uses TRBV7-8 and TRBJ2-3; 7 positions agree with TRBD2. The CDR3 loop spans 15 amino acids. Germline loops: CDR1 SGHVS, CDR2 FQNEAQ. V was pared by 5 bases and J by 3 bases, with 8 bases of the junction left unmatched. CDR3 protein: CASSIGLEATDTQYF. The DNA of the CDR3 is TGTGCCAGCAGCATCGGACTAGAAGCGACAGATACGCAGTATTTT.

The chain joins TRBV4-3 to TRBJ1-4; D gene ambiguous. Germline-derived CDR1 and CDR2 are LGHNA and YSLEER. The CDR3 has 16 amino acids. Trimming took 0 bases from V and 8 from J, leaving 16 bases between them. The CDR3 spells CASSQEGSLGREKLFF. The CDR3 DNA reads as TGCGCCAGCAGCCAAGAGGGTTCGTTAGGTAGGGAAAAACTGTTTTTT.

The chain combines TRBV5-8 with TRBJ2-3, with TRBD2 matching over 12 bases. The CDR3 is made up of 14 amino acids. With V trimmed by 2 bases and J by 5 bases, 0 bases remained unmatched. The germline V gene encodes CDR1 SGHTS and CDR2 YDEGEE. This CDR3 reads CASSLLAGGDTQYF. The CDR3 DNA follows: TGTGCCAGCAGCTTACTAGCGGGAGGAGATACGCAGTATTTT.

This clone was recorded a few times. The rearrangement joins TRBV4-2 to TRBJ2-2; 8 nucleotides agree with TRBD1. This CDR3 is built from 17 residues. CDR1 is LGHNA, CDR2 YNFKEQ, per germline. V shed 1 base and J 2 bases; nucleotides not matched to a gene: 6. The CDR3 DNA follows: TGTGCCAGCAGCCAAGCTCTACAGGGGGGAAACACCGGGGAGCTGTTTTTT. Translating gives CASSQALQGGNTGELFF.

The J gene is TRBJ1-2, the V gene TRBV4-2; the D gene is possibly TRBD1 (6 bases). CDR3 length: 15 amino acids. Per germline, CDR1 LGHNA and CDR2 YNFKEQ. V dropped 4 bases and J dropped 6 bases, with 18 bases sitting between them. The CDR3 coding sequence is TGTGCCAGCAGCCTCACCCTACAACAGGGTCATGGCTACACCTTC. The encoded protein is CASSLTLQQGHGYTF.

V is TRBV6-1 and J is TRBJ2-7, with D uncertain. V lost 6 bases and J 0 bases, leaving 12 bases between the germline ends. The CDR3 totals 14 residues. The germline V gene has CDR1 MNHNS and CDR2 SASEGT. CDR3 amino acids: CASRGTLSSYEQYF. The DNA for the CDR3 is TGTGCCAGCAGGGGAACTTTGAGCTCCTACGAGCAGTACTTC.

The chain couples TRBV6-4 to TRBJ2-5; D gene unclear. V was cut by 5 bases and J by 1 base, with 11 bases left in between. CDR3 length equals 14 residues. Germline CDR1 reads MRHNA; CDR2 reads SNTAGT. CDR3 in amino acids: CASSPSPSQETQYF. CDR3 sequence (DNA): TGTGCCAGCAGTCCCTCCCCCAGCCAAGAGACCCAGTACTTC.

This clone has a single count. This chain joins TRBV4-3 and TRBJ2-1, with D hard to call. From germline, CDR1 is LGHNA and CDR2 YSLEER. Trimming stripped 6 bases from V and 8 bases from J, with 14 bases between. This CDR3 comprises 13 residues. The CDR3 here is CASSRYLTDEQFF. The CDR3, as DNA: TGCGCCAGCAGTCGATACCTAACCGATGAGCAGTTCTTC.

The genes are TRBV7-2 and TRBJ1-2; D might be TRBD1 (5 bases). The CDR3 consists of 15 residues. Deletions cut 0 bases from V and 1 base from J, with 9 bases between. Germline V gene lookup returns CDR1 SGHTA and CDR2 FQGNSA. This CDR3 reads CASSLAPGLNYGYTF. Written as DNA, the CDR3 is TGTGCCAGCAGCTTAGCGCCGGGACTTAACTATGGCTACACCTTC. Together with reference TRBV7-2 and TRBJ1-2, the CDR3 gives the full variable domain: GAGVSQSPSNKVTEKGKDVELRCDPISGHTALYWYRQSLGQGLEFLIYFQGNSAPDKSGLPSDRFSAERTGGSVSTLTIQRTQQEDSAVYLCASSLAPGLNYGYTFGSGTRLTVV.

A remark on this clone: One end of the junction is discordant with germline, which a read error may explain. The chain combines TRBV5-8 with TRBJ1-1; D unclear. The germline gives CDR1 SGHTS, CDR2 YDEGEE. There are 11 residues in the CDR3. The CDR3 nucleotides read TGTGCCAGCAGCTCCCAGACAAGTAAGGTCTTT. The encoded protein is CASSSQTSKVF.

A remark on this clone: Being one base from a much bigger clone, this may be a read error. Within the sample, other DNA sequences also encode this same CDR3. This chain connects TRBV5-6 to TRBJ1-1, with D possibly being TRBD1 (6 bases). Germline V gives CDR1 SGHDT, CDR2 YYEEEE. V was shortened by 1 base and J by 2 bases, with 9 bases between the two germline ends. This CDR3 has 14 amino acids. The CDR3 spells CASSLTGPNTEAFF. The CDR3 bases are TGTGCCAGCAGCTTGACAGGGCCAAACACTGAAGCTTTCTTT.

This sequence joins TRBV5-3 and TRBJ2-3; 14 positions agree with TRBD2. TRBV5-3 is flagged as an ORF with uncertain function. After removal of 3 bases from V and 0 bases from J, the junction contained 9 bases not matched to a gene. The CDR3 loop spans 19 amino acids. The CDR3 DNA sequence: TGTGCCAGAAGCTGTAATGGACTAGCGGGGGGAGTTAGCACAGATACGCAGTATTTT. This encodes CARSCNGLAGGVSTDTQYF.

The chain uses TRBV20-1 and TRBJ2-5, with D maybe TRBD2 (6 bases). Germline CDR1 and CDR2: DFQATT and SNEGSKA (reference sequence). The CDR3 sequence is 11 residues long. V lost 0 bases and J 10 bases, leaving 9 bases between the germline ends. CDR3 protein: CSARDLRGQYF. As DNA, the CDR3 is TGCAGTGCTAGAGATTTGCGGGGCCAGTACTTC.

The sample holds a few counts of this clone. J is TRBJ1-2 and V is TRBV2, with D maybe TRBD1 (5 bases). Germline-derived CDR1 and CDR2 are SNHLY and FYNNEI. This CDR3 is 14 amino acids long. Trimming pared 7 bases from V and 8 bases from J, leaving 20 bases between. The CDR3 here is CASTPRGSGQGYTF. The DNA of the CDR3 is TGTGCCAGCACCCCCCGGGGGAGTGGGCAGGGCTACACCTTC.

V gene TRBV5-1 combines with J gene TRBJ2-2, with 7 bases aligning to TRBD1. Germline V gene data show CDR1 as SGHRS and CDR2 as YFSETQ. The CDR3 spans 16 residues. V lost 3 bases to trimming and J lost 7 bases; unmatched junction nucleotides: 12. Written as DNA, the CDR3 is TGCGCCAGCAGCTCACAGGGGTGGACCATTAACGGGGAGCTGTTTTTT. Protein: CASSSQGWTINGELFF.